Detailed here is one T cell receptor (beta chain). Its specificity is not known. The PCR ran on 60 Vbeta and 13 Jbeta primers. Authors' processing steps: Per a later analysis, the number of unique TCR beta chains was roughly 87 million, of which around 9.9 million were shared. The protocol was immunoSEQ multiplex PCR, while the TCRdb copy is restricted to in-frame clones and leaves out a portion. V and J calls and clone size are given by that table; D and trimming were obtained from the DNA. The table records around 97,000 clones, roughly 76% of them present only once. The data originate from a study of cytomegalovirus exposure and HLA in healthy donors. Study results and caveats: Despite most TCR sequences being rare, some public TCRs occurred in many donors. The authors later found most CMV-associated TCR beta chains appeared HLA-restricted. Among the sequence variants, a highly shared cluster was likely an artifact of sequencing.

The CDR3 extends over 17 amino acids. Germline loops: CDR1 SGHVS, CDR2 FNYEAQ. Unmatched junction bases numbered 9, after V lost 3 bases and J lost 7 bases. Sequencing was performed on PBMCs. The TCR comes from a man in his forties or fifties in good health and CMV-seronegative. This rearrangement joins TRBV7-6 to TRBJ2-2, with TRBD1 identical over 12 bases. CDR3 in DNA: TGTGCCAGCAGCTTGTCCGGGACAGGGGGCTCCGGCGGGGAGCTGTTTTTT. It specifies CASSLSGTGGSGGELFF.